This TCR beta chain appears in the sequencing data of a study of T cell repertoires in cytomegalovirus infection (dated by TCRdb to the late 2010s). General notes on the study: The HLA type of each donor mattered for the analysis, because public TCR beta signatures pointed to carriage of CMV infection along with the matching HLA type.

The CDR3 runs 14 residues from the cysteine to the phenylalanine. Just the 42-base CDR3 DNA is kept, in frame starting at base 1. V has 12 bases trimmed and J has 4 bases trimmed; junction bases matching no gene number 10. CDR1 KGHDR and CDR2 SFDVKD are derived from the germline V gene. These reads were obtained on an Illumina HiSeq 1500. TCRdb reprocessed the public reads (quality trimming at Q25 with fastp, clone calling with MiXCR) and kept in-frame beta chains. Every entry covers one CDR3 protein and lists the most common genes and DNA from its rows. Present in this sample are fewer than 350,000 distinct CDR3 sequences, 15% to 20% of which were seen just once. Together, the top ten hold more than 10% of the sample. Broader findings and caveats from the paper: In the ex vivo response, HLA-C-restricted CMV-specific TCR beta clonotypes were dominant, and in two of eight donors the single most frequent clonotype came from this HLA-C-restricted group. In both this cohort and an independent cohort of more than 350 donors, the cumulative frequency of public TCR beta family members distinguished carriers of CMV infection plus the relevant HLA type.

On this clonotype itself: The antigen it recognizes is unknown. No much larger clone is present one base from it, and per-base qualities are unavailable.

This receptor was identified in a human donor in good health (CMV status not recorded). Some clones in this sample may be carry-over from other donors' samples. Source material: PBMCs. The chain joins TRBV24-1 to TRBJ2-1; 8 junctional bases match TRBD1. The nucleotide sequence is given as TGTGCCTCCTCAACCGGGACAGGATACAATGAGCAGTTCTTC. The encoded protein is CASSTGTGYNEQFF.